This T cell receptor (beta chain) was identified in a study of blood T cell repertoires in COVID-19. The overall study: Researchers got acute and convalescent COVID-19 samples from the United States, Italy and Spain. Sources were T cells, B-cell-depleted T cells, or PBMCs; the material itself was cDNA or gDNA.

Sequenced by immunoSEQ multiplex PCR; TCRdb stores in-frame clones only, minus some. The sample holds some 180,000 clones; 60% to 85% are singletons and the top ten take just over 8.5%. V was shortened by 0 bases and J by 1 base, with 7 bases between the two germline ends. Germline V gene data show CDR1 as SGHDT and CDR2 as YYEEEE. This CDR3 contains 14 residues. Source material: peripheral blood. This rearrangement joins TRBV5-6 to TRBJ1-1; D gene ambiguous. The sequence derives from a woman aged 45-65 years with active or convalescent COVID-19. CDR3 region: CASSLVVGNTEAFF. In nucleotides, the CDR3 is TGTGCCAGCAGCTTGGTGGTCGGGAACACTGAAGCTTTCTTT.